This T cell receptor (beta chain) was captured by sequencing in a study of blood T cell repertoires in COVID-19. In the study overall: Nucleic acid was either cDNA or gDNA, and it came from T cells, B-cell-depleted T cells, or PBMCs.

This clone was found a few times. Other DNA variants within this sample encode the same CDR3. In the source study's methods: Amplification of reference gene primers provided the estimated nucleated cell counts. Assay: immunoSEQ multiplex PCR; the TCRdb copy retains only in-frame clones and omits some. That table furnishes V, J and clone size, whereas the DNA furnished D and trimming. Among under 350,000 clones listed, around nine tenths were seen once. CDR1 is SGHTA and CDR2 is FQGNSA in the germline V gene. The CDR3 runs to 14 residues. The V end lost 1 base, the J end lost 4 bases, and 10 bases lay between the germline ends. Recovered status in Cohort 3 required two negative PCRs, clearance, or symptom resolution.

This TCR came from a woman in her thirties or forties who had recovered from COVID-19. The specimen was PBMCs or T cells enriched from blood (not recorded which). The chain combines TRBV7-2 with TRBJ2-5; the D gene is possibly TRBD2 (5 bases). The CDR3: CASSLGAGGETQYF. CDR3 coding DNA: TGTGCCAGCAGCTTAGGGGCGGGCGGAGAGACCCAGTACTTC.